These 26 T cell receptor beta chains came from one sample sequenced in a study of T-cell reconstitution after alpha-beta-depleted transplantation in children. The authors prepared the TCRbeta library with unique molecular identifiers. TCRdb passed the PCR reads through MiXCR, listing each CDR3 protein once. The sample shows about 490,000 distinct CDR3 sequences, more than 9% of them seen only once. The sequenced sample was PBMCs, obtained before TCRalphabeta/CD19-depleted stem cell transplant. These receptors originate from a child younger than 10 with inherited bone marrow failure, due to receive a stem cell transplant.

This clonotype has at least ten counts. The chain combines TRBV5-1 with TRBJ2-1; D may be TRBD1 or TRBD2 (5 bases each). Germline V gene data show CDR1 as SGHRS and CDR2 as YFSETQ. V lost 5 bases, J lost 10 bases, and 22 bases lay in between. The CDR3 totals 15 residues. Written as DNA, the CDR3 is TGCGCCAGCAGGGAGTCGACCACCGAATGGGACGAGCAGTTCTTC. Its protein is CASRESTTEWDEQFF.

This clonotype has at least ten counts. The chain employs TRBV11-2 and TRBJ1-2, with D unresolved. The CDR3 is 14 residues long. V lost 2 bases, J lost 4 bases, and 11 bases lay in between. Germline V gene sequence: CDR1 SGHAT, CDR2 FQNNGV. The CDR3 reads CASSLMGYGYGYTF. CDR3 sequence (DNA): TGTGCCAGCAGCTTAATGGGTTACGGCTATGGCTACACCTTC.

Many counts were recorded for this clonotype. This chain links TRBV5-8 with TRBJ2-7; no definite D call. This CDR3 contains 13 residues. CDR1 is SGHTS, CDR2 YDEGEE, per germline. V was pared by 4 bases and J by 5 bases, with 13 bases between. The CDR3 reads CASSPPPKDEQYF. Written as DNA, the CDR3 is TGTGCCAGCAGCCCCCCCCCGAAGGACGAGCAGTACTTC.

This clonotype was counted a few times. The chain combines TRBV28 with TRBJ2-1; D uncertain. The CDR3 loop spans 15 amino acids. V was shortened by 3 bases and J by 2 bases, with 11 bases between the two germline ends. Per the germline V gene, CDR1 is MDHEN and CDR2 is SYDVKM. The CDR3 sequence is CASSFRLGAYNEQFF. The CDR3 DNA reads TGTGCCAGCAGTTTTAGGCTAGGAGCCTACAATGAGCAGTTCTTC.

This clonotype was recorded many times. The CDR3 is CASSQERVNTEAFF. The CDR3, as DNA: TGCGCCAGCAGCCAAGAACGAGTGAACACTGAAGCTTTCTTT. The chain joins TRBV4-3 to TRBJ1-1, with D hard to call. There are 14 residues in the CDR3. Trimming pared 0 bases from V and 0 bases from J, leaving 5 bases between. Per germline, CDR1 LGHNA and CDR2 YSLEER.

This sequence joins TRBV30 and TRBJ2-1; D is tentatively TRBD1 or TRBD2 (5 bases each). Germline loops: CDR1 GTSNPN, CDR2 SVGIG (reference sequence). CDR3 length equals 12 residues. Trimming pared 4 bases from V and 12 bases from J, leaving 16 bases between. In DNA, the CDR3 is TGTGCCTGGAACGGGGAACCGGGACGGCAGTTCTTC. It yields the protein CAWNGEPGRQFF.

There are a few counts of this clonotype. The V gene is TRBV4-3, the J gene TRBJ2-1, with 12 bases matching TRBD2. V lost 4 bases to trimming and J lost 2 bases; unmatched junction nucleotides: 12. Germline V CDR1 and CDR2: LGHNA, YSLEER. This CDR3 is built from 19 residues. Here the CDR3 reads CASSPRTSGMEGPYNEQFF. Written as DNA, the CDR3 is TGCGCCAGCAGCCCAAGGACTAGCGGGATGGAGGGGCCCTACAATGAGCAGTTCTTC.

The sample holds many counts of this clonotype. The chain is built from TRBV28 and TRBJ1-1; D not resolved. The germline V gene encodes CDR1 MDHEN and CDR2 SYDVKM. V dropped 5 bases and J dropped 4 bases, with 11 bases sitting between them. There are 13 residues in the CDR3. The CDR3 spells CASSPALLTEAFF. The DNA for the CDR3 is TGTGCCAGCAGTCCCGCATTACTCACTGAAGCTTTCTTT. Using reference TRBV28 and TRBJ1-1 for the parts outside the CDR3, the full variable domain is DVKVTQSSRYLVKRTGEKVFLECVQDMDHENMFWYRQDPGLGLRLIYFSYDVKMKEKGDIPEGYSVSREKKERFSLILESASTNQTSMYLCASSPALLTEAFFGQGTRLTVV.

On this clonotype itself: A much bigger clone sits one base away, suggesting this may be a read error. The chain links TRBV28 to TRBJ2-7, with 10 bases that match TRBD1. CDR1 and CDR2 from the germline V gene are MDHEN and SYDVKM. The CDR3 totals 17 residues. CDR3 sequence reads: CASGLGPGQGVQYEQYF. The CDR3 coding sequence is TGTGCCAGCGGTTTAGGCCCCGGACAGGGGGTTCAGTACGAGCAGTACTTC.

This clonotype was observed many times. The chain combines TRBV23-1 with TRBJ2-3; a weak D match, TRBD1 (5 bases). TRBV23-1 is treated as an ORF (open reading frame) with a function not yet certain. This CDR3 has 14 residues. Trimming removed 3 bases from V and 1 base from J, with 8 bases in between. The CDR3 sequence is CASSQAQGTDTQYF. The CDR3 nucleotides are TGCGCCAGCAGTCAGGCACAGGGCACAGATACGCAGTATTTT.

The chain couples TRBV7-9 to TRBJ2-4; no clear D. V gave up 1 base and J gave up 0 bases, with 19 bases separating them. The CDR3 spans 19 residues. Germline CDR1 and CDR2: SEHNR and FQNEAQ (reference sequence). CDR3 sequence reads: CASSLVKAAEGLAKNIQYF. The CDR3 DNA follows: TGTGCCAGCAGCTTAGTTAAGGCGGCCGAAGGATTAGCCAAAAACATTCAGTACTTC.

This rearrangement joins TRBV27 to TRBJ2-7; D is undetermined. CDR3 length: 14 residues. Deletions cut 6 bases from V and 5 bases from J, with 17 bases between. The germline V gene encodes CDR1 MNHEY and CDR2 SMNVEV (reference sequence). The CDR3, as DNA: TGTGCCAGCAGCGTGTCGGCTTTTAAGGACGAGCAGTACTTC. Translated: CASSVSAFKDEQYF.

This clonotype has a count of ten or more. The chain joins TRBV5-1 to TRBJ1-3; D gene unclear. Per germline, CDR1 SGHRS and CDR2 YFSETQ. CDR3 size: 15 residues. The V end lost 4 bases, the J end lost 1 base, and 12 bases lay between the germline ends. Here the CDR3 DNA reads TGCGCCAGCAGCCCGGAAACCAATTCTGGAAACACCATATATTTT. Its protein product is CASSPETNSGNTIYF.

In this sample, this clonotype turned up many times. The chain employs TRBV12-3 or TRBV12-4 and TRBJ2-1, with D possibly being TRBD2 (5 bases). This CDR3 contains 16 residues. Trimming left V 7 bases short and J 1 base short, with 17 bases between. The DNA of the CDR3 is TGTGCCAGCATCCCCTCGGCGGGTAGGTCCTACAATGAGCAGTTCTTC. Its protein is CASIPSAGRSYNEQFF.

This clonotype was counted at least ten times. The chain carries TRBV7-2 and TRBJ1-2; 8 nucleotides line up with TRBD1. Germline CDR1 and CDR2: SGHTA and FQGNSA. The CDR3 covers 14 residues. The junction had 0 bases not matched to a gene; V was cut back by 1 base and J by 2 bases. The CDR3 bases are TGTGCCAGCAGCTTAGGGACAGGGAACTATGGCTACACCTTC. Translating it yields CASSLGTGNYGYTF. Combining the CDR3 with reference TRBV7-2 and TRBJ1-2 gives the whole variable domain GAGVSQSPSNKVTEKGKDVELRCDPISGHTALYWYRQSLGQGLEFLIYFQGNSAPDKSGLPSDRFSAERTGGSVSTLTIQRTQQEDSAVYLCASSLGTGNYGYTFGSGTRLTVV.

This clonotype has ten or more counts. The chain employs TRBV6-2 or TRBV6-3 and TRBJ2-4, with D perhaps matching TRBD2 (6 bases). Trimming shortened V by 5 bases and J by 7 bases, and 9 bases separated the two germline ends. The germline V gene has CDR1 MNHEY and CDR2 SVGEGT. The CDR3 extends over 12 amino acids. The chain's CDR3 is CASSRDLNIQYF. The DNA for the CDR3 is TGTGCCAGCAGTAGGGACTTGAACATTCAGTACTTC.

This clonotype was detected ten times or more. The chain has TRBV20-1 and TRBJ2-7, with D perhaps matching TRBD1 or TRBD2 (5 bases each). This CDR3 has 12 amino acids. CDR1 is DFQATT and CDR2 is SNEGSKA in the germline V gene (reference sequence). V was cut by 1 base and J by 9 bases, with 13 bases left in between. The CDR3 nucleotides read TGCAGTGCTAGAGGGGGACCAGCGGTGCAGTACTTC. Amino acid sequence: CSARGGPAVQYF.

This clonotype was seen repeatedly, ten times or more. V is TRBV28 and J is TRBJ2-1; no clear D. The CDR3 is 12 amino acids. Germline-derived CDR1 and CDR2 are MDHEN and SYDVKM. The germline V and J ends were trimmed by 5 bases and 8 bases, with 10 bases remaining between them. The CDR3 here is CASSSIGDEQFF. In DNA form, the CDR3 reads TGTGCCAGCAGTAGTATTGGGGATGAGCAGTTCTTC.

There are many counts of this clonotype. The V and J genes are TRBV5-1 and TRBJ2-1; D unresolved. Germline V gives CDR1 SGHRS, CDR2 YFSETQ. Trimming removed 1 base at V and 0 bases at J, with 8 bases between. The CDR3 is 15 residues long. CDR3 in amino acids: CASSLHQSSYNEQFF. In DNA, the CDR3 is TGCGCCAGCAGCTTGCACCAGAGCTCCTACAATGAGCAGTTCTTC.

This clonotype has a handful of counts. The V gene is TRBV12-3 or TRBV12-4, the J gene TRBJ2-1; 8 positions match TRBD2. The CDR3 contains 14 residues. J gave up 3 bases and V 10 bases, and 8 bases lay outside the gene matches. The CDR3 region is CAMAALADYNEQFF. CDR3 coding DNA: TGTGCCATGGCGGCACTAGCGGACTACAATGAGCAGTTCTTC.

This chain uses TRBV5-4 with TRBJ2-3; no reliable D call. Trimming removed 4 bases at V and 3 bases at J, with 12 bases between. CDR1 is SGHNT and CDR2 is YYREEE in the germline V gene (reference sequence). The CDR3 consists of 14 residues. The CDR3 region is CASSATVGTDTQYF. CDR3 coding DNA: TGTGCCAGCAGCGCCACTGTGGGAACAGATACGCAGTATTTT.

This clonotype was detected ten times or more. This chain uses TRBV29-1 with TRBJ2-1, with TRBD2 matching 9 bases. Trimming at V came to 0 bases and at J to 7 bases, leaving 13 bases not matched to a gene. CDR1 is SQVTM and CDR2 is ANQGSEA in the germline V gene. The CDR3 extends over 17 amino acids. The CDR3 here is CSVEDLAGSGRRNEQFF. For the CDR3, the DNA is TGCAGCGTTGAAGATCTTGCGGGTAGCGGGAGACGAAATGAGCAGTTCTTC.

The sample holds many counts of this clonotype. This chain uses TRBV28 with TRBJ1-6; D uncertain. Germline lookup yields CDR1 MDHEN and CDR2 SYDVKM. V lost 1 base, J lost 7 bases, and 14 bases lay in between. The CDR3 extends over 16 amino acids. The CDR3 is CASSLYLGATNSPLHF. The CDR3 bases are TGTGCCAGCAGTTTATATCTTGGAGCCACCAATTCACCCCTCCACTTT.

In this sample, this clonotype turned up many times. The chain has TRBV5-4 and TRBJ2-2; D not resolved. V lost 1 base to trimming and J lost 6 bases, with 4 bases between them. The CDR3 sequence is 12 residues long. In germline, CDR1 is SGHNT, CDR2 YYREEE (reference sequence). The CDR3 loop reads CASSLNAGELFF. CDR3 coding DNA: TGTGCCAGCAGCTTGAATGCCGGGGAGCTGTTTTTT.

Turning to this clonotype: Being one base from a much bigger clone, this may be a read error. This chain links TRBV4-1 with TRBJ2-7, with D perhaps assigned TRBD1 or TRBD2 (5 bases each). This CDR3 has 15 amino acids. Trimming cost V 4 bases and J 0 bases, with 13 bases left between them. Germline V gene sequence: CDR1 MGHRA, CDR2 YSYEKL. This CDR3 reads CASSRGTVTSYEQYF. CDR3 nucleotide sequence: TGCGCCAGCAGCCGTGGGACGGTCACCTCCTACGAGCAGTACTTC.

This clonotype was seen repeatedly, ten times or more. This chain links TRBV4-1 with TRBJ2-7, with 11 bases lining up with TRBD2. CDR1 MGHRA and CDR2 YSYEKL come from the germline V gene. The CDR3 totals 16 residues. Trimming cost V 4 bases and J 0 bases; bases outside gene matches: 5. CDR3 loop: CASSPGLAEGSYEQYF. CDR3 DNA: TGCGCCAGCAGCCCGGGACTAGCGGAGGGCTCCTACGAGCAGTACTTC.